This T cell receptor beta chain was sequenced for a study of blood T cell repertoires in COVID-19. Study overall: From the United States, Italy and Spain came samples of acute and convalescent COVID-19.

The assay was immunoSEQ multiplex PCR, and TCRdb's table has in-frame clones only and misses some. This table holds under 200,000 clones, 84% found once. Trimming left V 3 bases short and J 4 bases short, with 9 bases between. The CDR3 has 12 residues. Germline loops: CDR1 GTSNPN, CDR2 SVGIG (reference sequence). This clone was picked up one time. The rearrangement joins TRBV30 to TRBJ1-2; D is perhaps TRBD1 (5 bases). This clonotype originated in a man younger than 35 with active or convalescent COVID-19. The sample was peripheral blood. The CDR3 loop is CAWSTGPYGYTF. DNA for the CDR3: TGTGCCTGGAGCACAGGTCCCTATGGCTACACCTTC.